A single sample gave rise to the 10 T cell receptor beta chains below, sequenced in a study of OX40 agonist ivuxolimab in advanced cancers. Assay used: immunoSEQ multiplex PCR; TCRdb lists only in-frame clones, some missing. The sample includes roughly 61,000 clones, 75% to 90% of them seen just once. Material: CD4+ or CD8+ T cells sorted from blood, obtained in a trial of the OX40 agonist ivuxolimab. Receptors originate from an adult with an advanced solid tumor such as melanoma, head and neck, liver or kidney cancer.

The chain couples TRBV2 to TRBJ2-7; 10 bases align to TRBD1. Germline trimming cut 8 bases from V and 2 bases from J; bases unmatched to any gene: 6. Germline V gene lookup returns CDR1 SNHLY and CDR2 FYNNEI. The CDR3 sequence is 14 residues long. CDR3 residues: CASFRGTGAYEQYF. CDR3 nucleotide sequence: TGTGCCAGCTTTCGTGGGACAGGGGCCTACGAGCAGTACTTC. Based on the CDR3 plus reference TRBV2 and TRBJ2-7, the full variable domain is EPEVTQTPSHQVTQMGQEVILRCVPISNHLYFYWYRQILGQKVEFLVSFYNNEISEKSEIFDDQFSVERPDGSNFTLKIRSTKLEDSAMYFCASFRGTGAYEQYFGPGTRLTVT.

The chain joins TRBV6-5 to TRBJ1-4; D is possibly TRBD1 (6 bases). Trimming removed 7 bases at V and 3 bases at J, with 15 bases between. Per germline, CDR1 MNHEY and CDR2 SVGAGI. The CDR3 consists of 15 residues. The CDR3 is CASTLRGASNEKLFF. In DNA, the CDR3 is TGTGCCAGCACCCTTCGGGGGGCGTCTAATGAAAAACTGTTTTTT.

The chain carries TRBV5-5 and TRBJ2-7; weak D call: TRBD1 (6 bases). This CDR3 contains 14 residues. Trimming took off 3 bases at V and 6 bases at J, with 16 bases between the two ends. Germline V CDR1 and CDR2: SGHKS, YYEKEE (reference sequence). The CDR3 bases are TGTGCCAGCAGCTCCCAGGGGACCCTAAGCGAGCAGTACTTC. This codes for CASSSQGTLSEQYF.

The chain joins TRBV18 to TRBJ2-1; 10 bases match TRBD2. The CDR3 has 16 amino acids. Germline V gene data show CDR1 as KGHSH and CDR2 as LQKENI. V lost 4 bases and J lost 4; bases outside the gene matches: 7. The CDR3 sequence is CASSQLAGSKYNEQFF. For the CDR3, the DNA is TGTGCCAGCTCACAACTAGCGGGGTCGAAGTACAATGAGCAGTTCTTC. The full variable domain, with the rest looked up from reference TRBV18 and TRBJ2-1, is NAGVMQNPRHLVRRRGQEARLRCSPMKGHSHVYWYRQLPEEGLKFMVYLQKENIIDESGMPKERFSAEFPKEGPSILRIQQVVRGDSAAYFCASSQLAGSKYNEQFFGPGTRLTVL.

The V gene is TRBV5-1, the J gene TRBJ2-3, with TRBD1 identical over 7 bases. V lost 3 bases, J lost 0 bases, and 7 bases stayed unmatched. Germline CDR1 reads SGHRS; CDR2 reads YFSETQ. This CDR3 is 16 amino acids long. In nucleotides, the CDR3 is TGCGCCAGCAGCTCGCGACAGGGTGCTAGCACAGATACGCAGTATTTT. Amino acids: CASSSRQGASTDTQYF. Combining the CDR3 with reference TRBV5-1 and TRBJ2-3 gives the whole variable domain KAGVTQTPRYLIKTRGQQVTLSCSPISGHRSVSWYQQTPGQGLQFLFEYFSETQRNKGNFPGRFSGRQFSNSRSEMNVSTLELGDSALYLCASSSRQGASTDTQYFGPGTRLTVL.

The V call is TRBV28, the J call TRBJ1-5; no definite D call. The CDR3 extends over 15 amino acids. Trimming removed 11 bases from V and 0 bases from J, with 17 bases in between. Germline CDR1 reads MDHEN; CDR2 reads SYDVKM. CDR3 coding DNA: TGTGCCGTTGATGGGGAGCAGAGTAGCAATCAGCCCCAGCATTTT. Amino acids: CAVDGEQSSNQPQHF.

The V gene is TRBV19, the J gene TRBJ1-5; maybe TRBD1 (6 bases). Trimming left V 1 base short and J 6 bases short, with 13 bases between. Germline assignment: CDR1 LNHDA and CDR2 SQIVND (reference sequence). The CDR3 length is 15 residues. This chain's CDR3 is CASSIGAGGGQPQHF. The CDR3, as DNA: TGTGCCAGTAGTATAGGGGCAGGAGGGGGTCAGCCCCAGCATTTT. The variable domain in full, completed from reference TRBV19 and TRBJ1-5, reads DGGITQSPKYLFRKEGQNVTLSCEQNLNHDAMYWYRQDPGQGLRLIYYSQIVNDFQKGDIAEGYSVSREKKESFPLTVTSAQKNPTAFYLCASSIGAGGGQPQHFGDGTRLSIL.

This chain links TRBV19 with TRBJ1-1, with a possible D match to TRBD1 (6 bases). The germline V gene encodes CDR1 LNHDA and CDR2 SQIVND (reference sequence). V was shortened by 8 bases and J by 2 bases, with 15 bases between the two germline ends. The CDR3 is 14 amino acids. The CDR3 DNA reads TGTGCCAGTTCTCTCCGGACAGTTAACACTGAAGCTTTCTTT. Protein product: CASSLRTVNTEAFF.

This chain links TRBV28 with TRBJ2-7, with 9 bases that match TRBD2. This CDR3 contains 15 residues. Trimming at V came to 6 bases and at J to 4 bases, leaving 10 bases not matched to a gene. Germline V gene data show CDR1 as MDHEN and CDR2 as SYDVKM. The CDR3 DNA follows: TGTGCCAGCAGCCACGGGGCTAGCGGGATATACGAGCAGTACTTC. Its protein product is CASSHGASGIYEQYF.

V usage is TRBV6-6 and J usage is TRBJ1-2; D possibly corresponds to TRBD1 (6 bases). The CDR3 has 13 residues. V dropped 7 bases and J dropped 2 bases, with 11 bases sitting between them. In germline, CDR1 is MNHNY, CDR2 SVGAGI (reference sequence). The CDR3 is CASKETGNYGYTF. DNA of the CDR3: TGTGCCAGCAAAGAGACAGGCAACTATGGCTACACCTTC.